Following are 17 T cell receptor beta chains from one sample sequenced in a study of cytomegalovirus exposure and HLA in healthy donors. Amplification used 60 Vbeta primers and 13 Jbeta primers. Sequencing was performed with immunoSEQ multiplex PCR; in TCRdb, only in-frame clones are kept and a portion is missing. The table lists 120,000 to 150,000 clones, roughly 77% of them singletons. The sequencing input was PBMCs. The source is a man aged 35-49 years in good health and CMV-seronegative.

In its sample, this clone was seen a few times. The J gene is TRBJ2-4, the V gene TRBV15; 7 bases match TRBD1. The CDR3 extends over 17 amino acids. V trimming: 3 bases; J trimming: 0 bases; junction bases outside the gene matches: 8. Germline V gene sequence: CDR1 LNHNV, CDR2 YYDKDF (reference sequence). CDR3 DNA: TGTGCCACCAGCAGTCTACGACAGGGCTTAGCCAAAAACATTCAGTACTTC. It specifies CATSSLRQGLAKNIQYF.

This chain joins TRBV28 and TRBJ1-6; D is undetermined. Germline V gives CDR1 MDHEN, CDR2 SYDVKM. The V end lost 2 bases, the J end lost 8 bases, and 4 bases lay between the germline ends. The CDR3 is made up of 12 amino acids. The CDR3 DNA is TGTGCCAGCAGTTTAGCGGATTCACCCCTCCACTTT. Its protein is CASSLADSPLHF.

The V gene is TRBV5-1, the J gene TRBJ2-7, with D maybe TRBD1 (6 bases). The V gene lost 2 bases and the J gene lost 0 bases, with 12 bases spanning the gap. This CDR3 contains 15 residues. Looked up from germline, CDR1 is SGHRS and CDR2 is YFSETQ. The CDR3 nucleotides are TGCGCCAGCAGCTTAGGGGACACGACCTCCTACGAGCAGTACTTC. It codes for CASSLGDTTSYEQYF.

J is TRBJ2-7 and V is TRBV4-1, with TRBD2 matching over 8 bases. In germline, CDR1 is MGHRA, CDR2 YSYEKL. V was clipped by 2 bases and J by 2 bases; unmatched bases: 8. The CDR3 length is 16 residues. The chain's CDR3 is CASSQKSAGGPYEQYF. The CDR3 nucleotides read TGCGCCAGCAGCCAAAAGTCGGCGGGGGGCCCCTACGAGCAGTACTTC.

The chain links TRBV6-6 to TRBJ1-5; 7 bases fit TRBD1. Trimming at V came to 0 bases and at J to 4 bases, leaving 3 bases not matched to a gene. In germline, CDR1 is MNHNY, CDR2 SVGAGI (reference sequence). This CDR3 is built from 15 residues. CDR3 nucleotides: TGTGCCAGCAGTTACTCGTCCAGGGGGAATCAGCCCCAGCATTTT. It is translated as CASSYSSRGNQPQHF.

In DNA form, the CDR3 reads TGCAGTACTACAAGCAGCCTCGTCGGGACAGGCAATGGCTACACCTTC. Amino acids: CSTTSSLVGTGNGYTF. The chain is built from TRBV29-1 and TRBJ1-2, with 8 bases fitting TRBD1. Germline CDR1 is SQVTM and CDR2 is ANQGSEA. The CDR3 runs 16 residues.

The CDR3 region is CASISGTGAKGEQFF. DNA of the CDR3: TGTGCCAGCATATCCGGGACAGGGGCCAAAGGTGAGCAGTTCTTC. V is TRBV2 and J is TRBJ2-1, with TRBD1 matching 10 bases. The V gene's germline CDR1 is SNHLY and CDR2 FYNNEI. V shed 7 bases, J shed 9 bases, and the junction held 12 bases outside the gene matches. The CDR3 runs to 15 residues.

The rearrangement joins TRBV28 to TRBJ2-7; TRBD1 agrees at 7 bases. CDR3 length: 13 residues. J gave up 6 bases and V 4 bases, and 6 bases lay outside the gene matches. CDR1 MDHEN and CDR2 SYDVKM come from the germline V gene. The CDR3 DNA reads TGTGCCAGCAGTTGGCGACAGGGACGCGAGCAGTACTTC. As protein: CASSWRQGREQYF.

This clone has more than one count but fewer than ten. The CDR3 coding sequence is TGTGCCAGCAGCCCCAGCGGGGGGGCCTATGAGCAGTTCTTC. Its translation is CASSPSGGAYEQFF. The chain joins TRBV9 to TRBJ2-1, with TRBD2 identical over 10 bases. Per the germline V gene, CDR1 is SGDLS and CDR2 is YYNGEE. The J segment lost 8 bases and the V segment lost 4 bases, leaving 6 bases of the junction unmatched. The CDR3 totals 14 residues.

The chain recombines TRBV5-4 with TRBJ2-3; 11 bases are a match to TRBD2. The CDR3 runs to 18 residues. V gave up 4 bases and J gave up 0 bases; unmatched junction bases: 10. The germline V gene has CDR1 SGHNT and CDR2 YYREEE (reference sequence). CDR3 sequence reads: CASSQGLAEFPSTDTQYF. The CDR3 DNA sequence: TGTGCCAGCAGCCAGGGACTAGCGGAATTCCCTAGCACAGATACGCAGTATTTT.

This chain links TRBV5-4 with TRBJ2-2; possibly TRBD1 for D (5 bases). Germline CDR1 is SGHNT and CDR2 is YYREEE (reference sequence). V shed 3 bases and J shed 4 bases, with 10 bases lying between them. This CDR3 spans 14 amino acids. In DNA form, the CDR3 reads TGTGCCAGCAGCTACCCTCAGGGCACCGGGGAGCTGTTTTTT. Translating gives CASSYPQGTGELFF.

The CDR3 DNA reads TGTGCCAGCGGGACTAGCGGGGGTCCCAATGAGCAGTTCTTC. This translates into CASGTSGGPNEQFF. This rearrangement joins TRBV27 to TRBJ2-1; 14 bases agree with TRBD2. This CDR3 spans 14 amino acids. Germline loops: CDR1 MNHEY, CDR2 SMNVEV (reference sequence). After removal of 8 bases from V and 6 bases from J, the junction contained 3 bases not matched to a gene.

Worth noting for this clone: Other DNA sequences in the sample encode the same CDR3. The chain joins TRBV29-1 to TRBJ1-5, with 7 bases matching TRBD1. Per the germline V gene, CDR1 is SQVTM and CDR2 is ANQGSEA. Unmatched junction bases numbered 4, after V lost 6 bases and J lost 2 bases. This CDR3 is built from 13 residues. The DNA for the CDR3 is TGCAGCGTGCGAGGACAGGGCAATCAGCCCCAGCATTTT. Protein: CSVRGQGNQPQHF.

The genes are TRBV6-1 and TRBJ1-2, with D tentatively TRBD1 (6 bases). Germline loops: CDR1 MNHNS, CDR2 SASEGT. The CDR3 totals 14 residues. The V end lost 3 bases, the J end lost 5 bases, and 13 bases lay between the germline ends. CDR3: CASSDPRGPYGYTF. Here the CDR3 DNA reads TGTGCCAGCAGTGATCCCAGGGGCCCATATGGCTACACCTTC.

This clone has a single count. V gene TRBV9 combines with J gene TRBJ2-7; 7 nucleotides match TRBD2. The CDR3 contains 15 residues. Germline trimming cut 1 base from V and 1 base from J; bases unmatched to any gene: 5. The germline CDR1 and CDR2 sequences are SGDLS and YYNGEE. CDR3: CASSVNPSGSYEQYF. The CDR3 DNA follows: TGTGCCAGCAGCGTAAACCCTAGCGGTTCCTACGAGCAGTACTTC.

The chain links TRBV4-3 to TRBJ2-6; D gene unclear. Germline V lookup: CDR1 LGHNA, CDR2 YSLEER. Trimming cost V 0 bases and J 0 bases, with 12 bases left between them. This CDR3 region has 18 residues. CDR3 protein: CASSQDLPVASGANVLTF. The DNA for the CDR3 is TGCGCCAGCAGCCAAGATCTCCCAGTAGCCTCTGGGGCCAACGTCCTGACTTTC.

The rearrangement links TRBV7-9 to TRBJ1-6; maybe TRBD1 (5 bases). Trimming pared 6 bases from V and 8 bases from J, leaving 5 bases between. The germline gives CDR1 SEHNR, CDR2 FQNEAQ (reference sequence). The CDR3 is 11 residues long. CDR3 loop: CASRGDSPLHF. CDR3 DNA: TGTGCCAGCAGAGGGGATTCACCCCTCCACTTT.